The next 25 T cell receptor beta chains were all read from a single sample in a study of blood T cell repertoires in COVID-19. Some clones are missing from TCRdb's copy, which holds only in-frame ones; the method was immunoSEQ multiplex PCR. The table includes about 87,000 clones, roughly 80% detected once. Sequenced sample: peripheral blood. All receptors come from a woman aged 45-60 years with acute or convalescent COVID-19.

The table lists this clone with a few counts. The chain links TRBV11-2 to TRBJ2-1; 10 bases align to TRBD2. This CDR3 comprises 14 residues. CDR1 and CDR2 from the germline V gene are SGHAT and FQNNGV. Trimming removed 7 bases from V and 10 bases from J; junction bases left unmatched: 10. The CDR3 DNA reads TGTGCCAGCACCATAAGCGGGGGGGCGAGGGAGCAGTTCTTC. This encodes CASTISGGAREQFF.

V is TRBV20-1 and J is TRBJ2-7, with D perhaps matching TRBD1 (6 bases). The CDR3 is made up of 13 amino acids. Germline CDR1 reads DFQATT; CDR2 reads SNEGSKA (reference sequence). V was shortened by 3 bases and J by 6 bases, with 15 bases between the two germline ends. The CDR3 sequence: CSASSGQLPEQYF. The CDR3 nucleotides are TGCAGTGCTAGTTCCGGACAGCTCCCCGAGCAGTACTTC.

The table lists this clone with a few counts. The rearrangement uses TRBV7-8 and TRBJ2-5; 11 bases line up with TRBD2. Germline V lookup: CDR1 SGHVS, CDR2 FQNEAQ. Trimming took 3 bases from V and 4 from J; bases not matched to a gene: 4. The CDR3 is made up of 15 amino acids. The CDR3 DNA follows: TGTGCCAGCAGCTTTAGCGGGGGGGCACGAGAGACCCAGTACTTC. Its translation: CASSFSGGARETQYF.

This CDR3 reads CASRLTQGNYEQYF. CDR3 DNA sequence: TGTGCCAGTAGGTTAACACAGGGGAATTACGAGCAGTACTTC. This chain joins TRBV19 and TRBJ2-7; 7 nucleotides match TRBD1. The germline V gene encodes CDR1 LNHDA and CDR2 SQIVND (reference sequence). The V gene end was trimmed by 6 bases and the J gene end by 4 bases; junction bases not matched to a gene: 9. There are 14 residues in the CDR3.

V gene TRBV19 combines with J gene TRBJ1-1; the D gene is possibly TRBD1 (5 bases). This CDR3 comprises 15 residues. Germline assignment: CDR1 LNHDA and CDR2 SQIVND (reference sequence). Trimming cost V 5 bases and J 3 bases, with 16 bases left between them. The CDR3 protein is CASSLGGLKDTEAFF. CDR3 bases: TGTGCCAGTAGTCTCGGGGGTCTGAAAGACACTGAAGCTTTCTTT. Full variable domain (missing parts from reference TRBV19 and TRBJ1-1): DGGITQSPKYLFRKEGQNVTLSCEQNLNHDAMYWYRQDPGQGLRLIYYSQIVNDFQKGDIAEGYSVSREKKESFPLTVTSAQKNPTAFYLCASSLGGLKDTEAFFGQGTRLTVV.

The gene calls are TRBV5-1 and TRBJ1-4; TRBD1 matches at 9 bases. The V gene's germline CDR1 is SGHRS and CDR2 YFSETQ. J was trimmed by 11 bases and V by 0 bases; bases with no gene match: 8. The CDR3 is 15 residues long. CDR3 bases: TGCGCCAGCAGCTTGGAGGAACAGGGGGCAGGGAAACTGTTTTTT. It specifies CASSLEEQGAGKLFF.

The V and J genes are TRBV3-1 (or the pseudogene TRBV3-2) and TRBJ1-1; no clear D. This CDR3 spans 12 amino acids. Deletions cut 4 bases from V and 4 bases from J, with 7 bases between. CDR1 is LGHDT and CDR2 is YNNKEL in the germline V gene (reference sequence). The CDR3 DNA reads TGTGCCAGCAGCCCAGATAGCACTGAAGCTTTCTTT. Protein sequence: CASSPDSTEAFF.

The V and J genes are TRBV15 and TRBJ1-4, with D hard to call. The germline V gene encodes CDR1 LNHNV and CDR2 YYDKDF (reference sequence). Trimming took off 0 bases at V and 3 bases at J, with 14 bases between the two ends. The CDR3 is 17 residues long. The CDR3 spells CATSRDSARSSNEKLFF. The DNA for the CDR3 is TGTGCCACCAGCAGAGATTCGGCGCGGAGTTCTAATGAAAAACTGTTTTTT. Drawing the rest from reference TRBV15 and TRBJ1-4, the complete variable domain is DAMVIQNPRYQVTQFGKPVTLSCSQTLNHNVMYWYQQKSSQAPKLLFHYYDKDFNNEADTPDNFQSRRPNTSFCFLDIRSPGLGDTAMYLCATSRDSARSSNEKLFFGSGTQLSVL.

This clone was found a few times. This chain links TRBV28 with TRBJ1-1, with 9 bases lining up with TRBD1. The V segment lost 5 bases and the J segment 5 bases; nucleotides outside the gene matches: 12. The CDR3 sequence is 16 residues long. The germline V gene encodes CDR1 MDHEN and CDR2 SYDVKM. CDR3 coding DNA: TGTGCCAGCAGTAGACCCCCGGGACAGGGAAAGACTGAAGCTTTCTTT. Its translation is CASSRPPGQGKTEAFF.

This chain joins TRBV29-1 and TRBJ2-1; D possibly corresponds to TRBD2 (5 bases). Germline-derived CDR1 and CDR2 are SQVTM and ANQGSEA. The CDR3 length is 14 residues. Trimming cost V 6 bases and J 8 bases, with 20 bases left between them. The CDR3: CSVERVRRPHEQFF. Here the CDR3 DNA reads TGCAGCGTAGAGAGGGTACGGCGCCCCCATGAGCAGTTCTTC.

This clone turned up a few times. The V call is TRBV18, the J call TRBJ1-6, with D tentatively TRBD1 (6 bases). Trimming shortened V by 4 bases and J by 7 bases, and 8 bases separated the two germline ends. This CDR3 region has 13 residues. The germline gives CDR1 KGHSH, CDR2 LQKENI. The CDR3 DNA sequence: TGTGCCAGCTCACGACAGGAGAATTCACCCCTCCACTTT. As protein: CASSRQENSPLHF.

This chain uses TRBV28 with TRBJ2-7; TRBD1 is a possible D gene (5 bases). The V end lost 5 bases, the J end lost 3 bases, and 20 bases lay between the germline ends. The CDR3 sequence is 16 residues long. Germline CDR1 and CDR2: MDHEN and SYDVKM. DNA for the CDR3: TGTGCCAGCAGTCCCCCGGTGGGGCAGGGTCACTACGAGCAGTACTTC. Protein sequence: CASSPPVGQGHYEQYF.

The chain employs TRBV10-3 and TRBJ1-2; 9 positions match TRBD1. Germline lookup yields CDR1 ENHRY and CDR2 SYGVKD. The length of the CDR3 is 14 residues. The J segment lost 5 bases and the V segment lost 5 bases, leaving 6 bases of the junction unmatched. The chain's CDR3 is CAISSLQGAYGYTF. CDR3 sequence (DNA): TGTGCCATCAGTTCTTTACAGGGGGCGTATGGCTACACCTTC.

This chain links TRBV2 with TRBJ1-6, with TRBD1 matching 7 bases. The ends lost 7 bases at V and 8 bases at J; junction bases unmatched: 2. Germline loops: CDR1 SNHLY, CDR2 FYNNEI. The CDR3 extends over 12 amino acids. CDR3 amino acids: CASNRGDSPLHF. For the CDR3, the DNA is TGTGCCAGCAACAGGGGTGATTCACCCCTCCACTTT.

This rearrangement joins TRBV4-1 to TRBJ2-3, with a possible D match to TRBD2 (5 bases). V gave up 1 base and J gave up 1 base, with 12 bases separating them. The length of the CDR3 is 16 residues. Germline values: CDR1 MGHRA, CDR2 YSYEKL. DNA for the CDR3: TGCGCCAGCAGCCAAGGTTACGGCGGGCGCACAGATACGCAGTATTTT. This translates into CASSQGYGGRTDTQYF.

The CDR3 is CAISESSGGTYNEQFF. The CDR3 region has the DNA TGTGCCATCAGTGAGTCTAGCGGGGGTACCTACAATGAGCAGTTCTTC. The V and J genes are TRBV10-3 and TRBJ2-1, with 9 bases aligning to TRBD2. The germline V gene encodes CDR1 ENHRY and CDR2 SYGVKD. This CDR3 is built from 16 residues. Trimming at V came to 0 bases and at J to 2 bases, leaving 2 bases not matched to a gene.

The chain employs TRBV5-1 and TRBJ2-1, with 7 bases aligning to TRBD1. The CDR3 sequence is 12 residues long. Germline V gene sequence: CDR1 SGHRS, CDR2 YFSETQ. The ends lost 7 bases at V and 10 bases at J; junction bases unmatched: 8. The CDR3 sequence: CASRQGESEQFF. In DNA, the CDR3 is TGCGCCAGCCGACAGGGTGAGAGCGAGCAGTTCTTC.

The J gene is TRBJ2-1, the V gene TRBV13; 15 nucleotides agree with TRBD2. The CDR3 loop spans 19 amino acids. Germline lookup yields CDR1 PRHDT and CDR2 FYEKMQ (reference sequence). Trimming took 7 bases from V and 0 from J; bases not matched to a gene: 10. The CDR3 spells CASTSRGLAGGHSYNEQFF. The CDR3 DNA reads TGTGCCAGCACGTCTAGGGGACTAGCGGGGGGCCACTCCTACAATGAGCAGTTCTTC.

V is TRBV7-2 and J is TRBJ1-5; D is perhaps TRBD1 (5 bases). Germline V gene lookup returns CDR1 SGHTA and CDR2 FQGNSA. This CDR3 region has 15 residues. V lost 9 bases to trimming and J lost 0 bases, with 15 bases between them. CDR3 in DNA: TGTGCCAGTCTCACAGGTCCCTATAGCAATCAGCCCCAGCATTTT. Translated: CASLTGPYSNQPQHF.

The rearrangement links TRBV3-1 (or the pseudogene TRBV3-2) to TRBJ2-3; 9 bases match TRBD1. This CDR3 is 16 amino acids long. V was pared by 4 bases and J by 4 bases, with 9 bases of the junction left unmatched. Looked up from germline, CDR1 is LGHDT and CDR2 is YNNKEL (reference sequence). DNA of the CDR3: TGTGCCAGCAGCCGGTGGGGTACAGGGGGCGCAGATACGCAGTATTTT. Amino acid sequence: CASSRWGTGGADTQYF.

This chain connects TRBV19 to TRBJ2-5; the D gene is possibly TRBD2 (7 bases). Germline V CDR1 and CDR2: LNHDA, SQIVND (reference sequence). V gave up 10 bases and J gave up 4 bases, with 25 bases separating them. The CDR3 totals 16 residues. In DNA form, the CDR3 reads TGTGCCACCCCGAAAGGTAGGGGAGGGGGTTTAGAGACCCAGTACTTC. Its translation: CATPKGRGGGLETQYF.

V is TRBV21-1 and J is TRBJ2-5; the table's D call, TRBD1, has no DNA check behind it. TRBV21-1 is recorded as a pseudogene. The CDR3 loop spans 15 amino acids. CDR3 nucleotide sequence: TGTGCCAGCAGCAAAGGGACAGGGGATGAAGAGACCCAGTACTTC. It is translated as CASSKGTGDEETQYF.

A single count supports this clone. The chain couples TRBV4-3 to TRBJ2-3; a weak D match, TRBD2 (7 bases). Germline loops: CDR1 LGHNA, CDR2 YSLEER. Between the trimmed V and J ends, which lost 2 bases and 0 bases, there was a span of 9 bases. The CDR3 extends over 15 amino acids. The CDR3 is CASSQRGGSTDTQYF. CDR3 DNA: TGCGCCAGCAGCCAAAGGGGGGGAAGCACAGATACGCAGTATTTT.

This chain uses TRBV7-6 with TRBJ1-5, with 7 bases matching TRBD1. J was trimmed by 0 bases and V by 1 base; bases with no gene match: 0. Looked up from germline, CDR1 is SGHVS and CDR2 is FNYEAQ. This CDR3 contains 15 residues. The CDR3 loop is CASSLGQGSNQPQHF. The CDR3 region has the DNA TGTGCCAGCAGCTTAGGACAGGGTAGCAATCAGCCCCAGCATTTT.

This clone was seen a few times. This chain joins TRBV5-6 and TRBJ2-7, with 8 bases that match TRBD2. Per germline, CDR1 SGHDT and CDR2 YYEEEE. Losses at the gene ends were 2 bases for V and 2 bases for J; bases not matched to a gene: 3. The CDR3 length is 14 residues. The CDR3 here is CASSFPGLAYEQYF. The CDR3 DNA is TGTGCCAGCAGCTTCCCGGGACTAGCCTACGAGCAGTACTTC.